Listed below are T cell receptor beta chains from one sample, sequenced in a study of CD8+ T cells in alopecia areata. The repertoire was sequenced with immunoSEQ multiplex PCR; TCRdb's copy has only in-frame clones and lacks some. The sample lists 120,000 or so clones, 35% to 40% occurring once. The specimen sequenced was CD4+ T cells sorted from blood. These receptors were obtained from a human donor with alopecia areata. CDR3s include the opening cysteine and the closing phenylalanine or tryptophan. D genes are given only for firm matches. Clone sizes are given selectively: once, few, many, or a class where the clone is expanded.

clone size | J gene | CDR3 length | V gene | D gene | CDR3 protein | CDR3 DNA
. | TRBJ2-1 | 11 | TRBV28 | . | CASSSSNEQFF | TGTGCCAGCAGTTCTAGCAATGAGCAGTTCTTC
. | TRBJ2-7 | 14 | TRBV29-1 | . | CSVKPTGSSYEQYF | TGCAGCGTGAAGCCTACAGGTAGCTCCTACGAGCAGTACTTC
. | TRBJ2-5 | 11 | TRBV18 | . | CASSPEETQYF | TGTGCCAGCTCACCAGAGGAGACCCAGTACTTC
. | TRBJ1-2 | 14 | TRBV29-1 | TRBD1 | CSVSQGGQGHGYTF | TGCAGCGTCAGCCAGGGAGGACAGGGTCATGGCTACACCTTC
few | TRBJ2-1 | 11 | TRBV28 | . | CASSPTREQFF | TGTGCCAGCAGTCCCACCCGGGAGCAGTTCTTC
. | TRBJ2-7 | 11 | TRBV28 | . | CASSLREEQYF | TGTGCCAGCAGTTTAAGAGAAGAGCAGTACTTC
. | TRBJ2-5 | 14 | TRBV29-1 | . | CSAGLTGHSKEQYF | TGCAGCGCTGGGCTCACGGGACACTCTAAAGAGCAGTACTTC
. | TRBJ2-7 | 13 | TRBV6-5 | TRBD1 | CASRGTGIYEQYF | TGTGCCAGCAGGGGGACAGGAATCTACGAGCAGTACTTC
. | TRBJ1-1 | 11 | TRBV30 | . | CAWSTRREAFF | TGTGCCTGGAGTACCCGGCGAGAAGCTTTCTTT
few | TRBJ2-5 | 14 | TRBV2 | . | CASSRDNGKETQYF | TGTGCCAGCAGTCGGGACAATGGGAAAGAGACCCAGTACTTC
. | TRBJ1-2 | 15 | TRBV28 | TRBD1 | CASSSGQLTNYGYTF | TGTGCCAGCAGTTCGGGACAGCTTACTAACTATGGCTACACCTTC
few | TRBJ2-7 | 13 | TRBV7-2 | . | CASSLGLDNEQYF | TGTGCCAGCAGCTTAGGATTGGATAACGAGCAGTACTTC
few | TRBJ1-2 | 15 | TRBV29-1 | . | CSVDKPPLANYGYTF | TGCAGCGTTGACAAGCCGCCCCTAGCTAACTATGGCTACACCTTC
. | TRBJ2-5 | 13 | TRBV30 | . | CGTTWAPLETQYF | TGTGGGACCACTTGGGCCCCTCTAGAGACCCAGTACTTC
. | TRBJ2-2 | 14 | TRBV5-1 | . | CASSLVSRAGELFF | TGCGCCAGCAGCTTGGTATCGAGAGCCGGGGAGCTGTTTTTT
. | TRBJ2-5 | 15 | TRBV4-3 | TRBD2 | CASSQLGLASETQYF | TGCGCCAGCAGCCAGCTGGGACTAGCTTCAGAGACCCAGTACTTC
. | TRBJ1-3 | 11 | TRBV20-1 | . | CSAYSGNTIYF | TGCAGTGCTTACTCTGGAAACACCATATATTTT
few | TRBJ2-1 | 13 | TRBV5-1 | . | CASSLVRDNEQFF | TGCGCCAGCAGCTTGGTCAGGGACAATGAGCAGTTCTTC
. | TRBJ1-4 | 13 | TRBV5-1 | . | CASSYGSYEKLFF | TGCGCCAGCAGCTACGGGTCTTATGAAAAACTGTTTTTT
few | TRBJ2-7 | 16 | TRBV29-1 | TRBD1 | CSVRNPDRGLFGEQYF | TGCAGCGTCCGCAATCCCGACAGGGGGCTCTTCGGGGAGCAGTACTTC
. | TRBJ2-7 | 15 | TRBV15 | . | CATSRGQGFSYEQYF | TGTGCCACCAGCAGAGGCCAGGGGTTTAGCTACGAGCAGTACTTC
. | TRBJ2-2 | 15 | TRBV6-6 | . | CASSRPGSLAGELFF | TGTGCCAGCAGTCGTCCCGGCTCGTTAGCCGGGGAGCTGTTTTTT